A single sample gave rise to the 2 T cell receptor beta chains below, sequenced in a study of blood T cell repertoires in COVID-19 (dated by TCRdb to 2019 to 2021). Library creation used the immunoSEQ multiplex PCR assay. TCRdb took over this immuneACCESS table, retaining in-frame rearrangements with V and J assigned. Such tables are incomplete; in checked studies, under half of the missing clones stem from an unresolved V gene, and the remainder is unexplained. This sample holds more than 250,000 clones; about nine tenths were observed only once. The ten biggest clones cover 1% of the sample. The specimen sequenced was peripheral blood. Receptors were obtained from a man aged 50-59 years with active or convalescent COVID-19.

The V and J genes are TRBV19 and TRBJ2-4, with a possible D match to TRBD1 (6 bases). In germline, CDR1 is LNHDA, CDR2 SQIVND (reference sequence). The CDR3 is made up of 14 amino acids. Trimming removed 6 bases at V and 7 bases at J, with 16 bases between. The CDR3 protein is CASRGPGGGNIQYF. The DNA of the CDR3 is TGTGCCAGTAGGGGCCCAGGTGGGGGCAACATTCAGTACTTC.

This chain uses TRBV4-2 with TRBJ2-4, with a tentative D call TRBD2 (7 bases). V lost 0 bases, J lost 9 bases, and 15 bases lay in between. Germline lookup yields CDR1 LGHNA and CDR2 YNFKEQ. This CDR3 region has 15 residues. The CDR3 spells CASSQDRGGASIQYF. For the CDR3, the DNA is TGTGCCAGCAGCCAAGATCGTGGGGGGGCGAGCATTCAGTACTTC.